This T cell receptor (beta chain) was recorded in a study of PD-1 blockade in classical Hodgkin lymphoma. Whole-study context: The nivolumab dose that patients received was 3 mg/kg, given intravenously every 2 weeks.

All the patients suffered relapse after autologous stem cell transplantation, and brentuximab vedotin exposure differed. Note on this clone: Its antigen is unknown.

TCRdb keeps only in-frame clones here, not all; method: immunoSEQ multiplex PCR. The table has about 30,000 clones, 70% to 75% seen once. The CDR3 totals 13 residues. Germline CDR1 is SGHDT and CDR2 is YYEEEE. Trimming took 2 bases from V and 8 from J, leaving 11 bases between them. The study's findings and limits: Significantly greater TCR diversity emerged by C4D1 in CD4+ cells but not CD8+ cells. TCR diversity at baseline was reported to be reduced in newly diagnosed patients relative to healthy donors.

The clonotype originates from a human donor with classical Hodgkin lymphoma. The material sequenced was peripheral blood mononuclear cells (PBMCs), taken before the second cycle of nivolumab. V gene TRBV5-6 combines with J gene TRBJ2-1, with D unclear. The CDR3 here is CASSLMSDYEQFF. DNA for the CDR3: TGTGCCAGCAGCTTAATGTCGGATTATGAGCAGTTCTTC.